This is a list of T cell receptor beta chains from one sample in a study of radiotherapy plus CTLA-4 blockade in lung cancer. Profiled with immunoSEQ multiplex PCR; TCRdb holds only in-frame clones, not every one. There are approximately 75,000 clones in the sample; roughly 80% occur only once, and 7% to 7.5% lies in the top ten. The sequencing used peripheral blood, collected from a patient treated with radiotherapy plus ipilimumab. Receptors originate from a human donor with non-small cell lung cancer who had a complete response to radiotherapy plus ipilimumab. The CDR3 runs from the conserved cysteine through the conserved F or W. Fields, in order: J gene, clone size, V gene, D gene, CDR3 protein, CDR3 DNA. D genes are given only for firm matches. A clone size is listed for some rows: how often the clone was seen (once, few, many), or a class if it is expanded.

J: TRBJ1-4; size: once; V: TRBV4-2; D: NA; CDR3: CASSPLLDEKLFF; DNA: TGTGCCAGCAGCCCCCTGCTCGATGAAAAACTGTTTTTT
J: TRBJ1-5; size: NA; V: TRBV11-2; D: TRBD1; CDR3: CASSLAAGTGYNQPQHF; DNA: TGTGCCAGCAGCTTAGCCGCCGGGACAGGATACAATCAGCCCCAGCATTTT
J: TRBJ1-1; size: NA; V: TRBV13; D: TRBD1; CDR3: CASSLVRGLEAFF; DNA: TGTGCCAGCAGCTTAGTAAGGGGGCTGGAGGCTTTCTTT
J: TRBJ1-5; size: few; V: TRBV10-3; D: NA; CDR3: CAISAGINQPQHF; DNA: TGTGCCATCAGTGCTGGGATCAATCAGCCCCAGCATTTT
J: TRBJ1-3; size: NA; V: TRBV7-9; D: NA; CDR3: CASSLGAAGNTIYF; DNA: TGTGCCAGCAGCTTAGGGGCAGCTGGAAACACCATATATTTT
J: TRBJ1-5; size: once; V: TRBV28; D: NA; CDR3: CASSLLGWGLNSNQPQHF; DNA: TGTGCCAGCAGCCTCTTAGGCTGGGGATTGAATAGCAATCAGCCCCAGCATTTT
J: TRBJ1-2; size: once; V: TRBV10-3; D: TRBD1; CDR3: CAISATQPGTGDGYTF; DNA: TGTGCCATCAGTGCTACCCAGCCGGGGACAGGGGATGGCTACACCTTC
J: TRBJ2-5; size: NA; V: TRBV18; D: NA; CDR3: CASSPERTEETQYF; DNA: TGTGCCAGCTCACCGGAACGGACCGAAGAGACCCAGTACTTC
J: TRBJ1-2; size: NA; V: TRBV7-2; D: TRBD1; CDR3: CASSLGQGINYGYTF; DNA: TGTGCCAGCAGCTTAGGACAGGGGATTAACTATGGCTACACCTTC
J: TRBJ2-1; size: NA; V: TRBV27; D: TRBD1; CDR3: CASSSRDRVTYNEQFF; DNA: TGTGCCAGCAGTTCCCGGGACAGGGTAACCTACAATGAGCAGTTCTTC
J: TRBJ2-2; size: NA; V: TRBV2; D: NA; CDR3: CASSRVGERTGELFF; DNA: TGTGCCAGCTCCCGTGTGGGGGAAAGGACCGGGGAGCTGTTTTTT
J: TRBJ1-1; size: NA; V: TRBV9; D: NA; CDR3: CASSVGGTFTEAFF; DNA: TGTGCCAGCAGCGTGGGTGGGACATTCACTGAAGCCTTCTTT
J: TRBJ1-2; size: NA; V: TRBV5-6; D: TRBD1; CDR3: CASSQGDYGYTF; DNA: TGTGCCAGCAGCCAGGGGGACTATGGCTACACCTTC
J: TRBJ1-4; size: NA; V: TRBV6-6; D: NA; CDR3: CASSMANEKLFF; DNA: TGTGCCAGCAGTATGGCTAATGAAAAACTGTTTTTT
J: TRBJ2-2; size: NA; V: TRBV29-1; D: NA; CDR3: CSVDVAAGELFF; DNA: TGCAGCGTTGACGTAGCTGCAGGGGAGCTGTTTTTT